A selection of T cell receptor beta chains follows, all from one sample in a study of beta chain features in type 1 diabetes. Sequencing used immunoSEQ multiplex PCR; TCRdb keeps in-frame clones, though not all of them. The table has about 290,000 clones, under 8.5% seen once; the top ten hold more than 0.8%. Sequencing used central memory CD4+ T cells from blood. The receptor source for this set is a woman under 30 in good health. Both conserved end residues are trimmed from each CDR3. Fields, in order: J gene, D gene, clone size, V gene, CDR3 protein. A D gene is named only where the DNA matches it firmly. Clone size is stated in some rows and not others, as once, few, many or a class when expanded.

J gene: TRBJ1-3
D gene: .
clone size: .
V gene: TRBV6-6
CDR3 protein: ASSPRASNFGNTIY

J gene: TRBJ1-2
D gene: .
clone size: few
V gene: TRBV6-1
CDR3 protein: ASSPDRDYGYT

J gene: TRBJ1-2
D gene: .
clone size: few
V gene: TRBV6-1
CDR3 protein: ASSEARTGLGRYGYT

J gene: TRBJ2-7
D gene: .
clone size: few
V gene: TRBV10-3
CDR3 protein: AISESELLLREQY

J gene: TRBJ2-5
D gene: .
clone size: .
V gene: TRBV6-5
CDR3 protein: ASSYSQETQY

J gene: TRBJ1-2
D gene: .
clone size: many
V gene: TRBV21-1
CDR3 protein: ASTQRLGLAGYT

J gene: TRBJ1-1
D gene: .
clone size: many
V gene: TRBV18
CDR3 protein: ASSPQEQTEAF

J gene: TRBJ1-5
D gene: .
clone size: few
V gene: TRBV18
CDR3 protein: ASSPGAGNQPQH

J gene: TRBJ1-2
D gene: TRBD1
clone size: .
V gene: TRBV7-2
CDR3 protein: ASRVGQENYGYT

J gene: TRBJ1-5
D gene: .
clone size: .
V gene: TRBV28
CDR3 protein: ASSRMAVNQPQH

J gene: TRBJ2-6
D gene: .
clone size: few
V gene: TRBV7-6
CDR3 protein: ASSNSNSGANVLT

J gene: TRBJ1-2
D gene: TRBD1
clone size: few
V gene: TRBV28
CDR3 protein: ASSLSGTGTGDGYT

J gene: TRBJ1-1
D gene: .
clone size: few
V gene: TRBV5-1
CDR3 protein: ASSYVDGQSPAF

J gene: TRBJ2-5
D gene: TRBD2
clone size: .
V gene: TRBV4-1
CDR3 protein: ASSQPGGARETQY

J gene: TRBJ2-2
D gene: .
clone size: many
V gene: TRBV5-6
CDR3 protein: ASSLLGTNTGELF

J gene: TRBJ1-4
D gene: .
clone size: .
V gene: TRBV6-5
CDR3 protein: ASSPSTTNEKLF